Listed below are T cell receptor beta chains from one sample, sequenced in a study of cytomegalovirus exposure and HLA in healthy donors. The table came from immunoSEQ multiplex PCR; TCRdb's copy has only in-frame clones and leaves some out. The table lists around 92,000 clones, over 80% of them singletons. The sequencing input was PBMCs. Every receptor here comes from a female donor in good health and CMV-seropositive. Both conserved end residues are part of each CDR3. The D gene is left open where the match is weak. Not every row has a clone size; where given, it reads once, few, many or a size class.

D: TRBD1
size: NA
V: TRBV9
J: TRBJ1-3
DNA: TGTGCCAGCAGCGTAGGGCAGACAGGGGTTACAAACACCATATATTTT
CDR3: CASSVGQTGVTNTIYF

D: TRBD2
size: NA
V: TRBV2
J: TRBJ2-3
DNA: TGTGCCAGCAGTGAGGCCCGCGGGGGGCTCCTCACAGATACGCAGTATTTT
CDR3: CASSEARGGLLTDTQYF

D: NA
size: NA
V: TRBV6-5
J: TRBJ2-5
DNA: TGTGCCAGCAGGGTCGGGGTCCTAGGGACCCAGTACTTC
CDR3: CASRVGVLGTQYF

D: NA
size: NA
V: TRBV9
J: TRBJ1-2
DNA: TGTGCCAGCAGGGAGGGGACCTATGGCTACACCTTC
CDR3: CASREGTYGYTF

D: TRBD1
size: NA
V: TRBV10-1
J: TRBJ1-5
DNA: TGCGCCTTTGGACAGGCGGAAAAACCATATAGCAATCAGCCCCAGCATTTT
CDR3: CAFGQAEKPYSNQPQHF

D: TRBD1
size: NA
V: TRBV5-1
J: TRBJ1-4
DNA: TGCGCCAGCAGCCGGACAGGGGTTGAAAAACTGTTTTTT
CDR3: CASSRTGVEKLFF

D: NA
size: NA
V: TRBV27
J: TRBJ2-3
DNA: TGTGCCAGCAGTTTAGGGGGGTTGACTAGCACAGATACGCAGTATTTT
CDR3: CASSLGGLTSTDTQYF

D: TRBD1
size: NA
V: TRBV28
J: TRBJ1-4
DNA: TGTGCCAGCAGTTTAGGAACAGGGGGAGGGGGAAAACTGTTTTTT
CDR3: CASSLGTGGGGKLFF

D: TRBD1
size: NA
V: TRBV7-9
J: TRBJ2-1
DNA: TGTGCCAGCGGTGTTGGGACAGGGGGCTTTATTGAGCAGTTCTTC
CDR3: CASGVGTGGFIEQFF

D: NA
size: once
V: TRBV19
J: TRBJ1-2
DNA: TGTGCCAGTAGTATCTCCAGGGCCAACTATGGCTACACCTTC
CDR3: CASSISRANYGYTF

D: NA
size: NA
V: TRBV7-9
J: TRBJ1-1
DNA: TGTGCCAGCAGCTTACTCGGCAGGGAAAAAACTGAAGCTTTCTTT
CDR3: CASSLLGREKTEAFF

D: TRBD2
size: NA
V: TRBV30
J: TRBJ2-3
DNA: TGTGCCTGGAGGCTGAAAGGACTAGCGGGAGTGTATTTT
CDR3: CAWRLKGLAGVYF

D: NA
size: NA
V: TRBV4-1
J: TRBJ2-1
DNA: TGCGCCAGCAGCCATCCGCCCCGGGATCCTTACAATGAGCAGTTCTTC
CDR3: CASSHPPRDPYNEQFF

D: TRBD2
size: NA
V: TRBV2
J: TRBJ2-7
DNA: TGTGCCAGCACCGGGACTAGCGGGACGCTCTTGGGCGAGCAGTACTTC
CDR3: CASTGTSGTLLGEQYF

D: NA
size: NA
V: TRBV5-1
J: TRBJ2-1
DNA: TGCGCCAGCAGCTTTACGACAGCCACCTACAATGAGCAGTTCTTC
CDR3: CASSFTTATYNEQFF

D: NA
size: NA
V: TRBV13
J: TRBJ1-1
DNA: TGTGCCAGCAGCTTAGCCAGGAACACTGAAGCTTTCTTT
CDR3: CASSLARNTEAFF

D: TRBD1
size: NA
V: TRBV4-2
J: TRBJ1-2
DNA: TGTGCCAGCAGCCAATCACAGGGGTTAAGAGCCTTC
CDR3: CASSQSQGLRAF

D: NA
size: NA
V: TRBV18
J: TRBJ1-2
DNA: TGTGCCAGCTCACCCCGCGGGTATGGCTACACCTTC
CDR3: CASSPRGYGYTF

D: TRBD2
size: NA
V: TRBV13
J: TRBJ2-1
DNA: TGTGCCAGCAGCTTAGCCCTAGCGGGGGAGCAGTTCTTC
CDR3: CASSLALAGEQFF

D: NA
size: NA
V: TRBV7-9
J: TRBJ2-2
DNA: TGTTCCAGCAGCTTAGACCGACAACAGGGATCCGGGGAGCTGTTTTTT
CDR3: CSSSLDRQQGSGELFF

D: NA
size: NA
V: TRBV15
J: TRBJ1-5
DNA: TGTGCCACCAGCAGGGTGGTCGGGGTGGGCGATCAGCCCCAGCATTTT
CDR3: CATSRVVGVGDQPQHF

D: TRBD1
size: NA
V: TRBV19
J: TRBJ1-6
DNA: TGTGCCAGTACGACAGGGGGCAACGATTCACCCCTCCACTTT
CDR3: CASTTGGNDSPLHF

D: NA
size: few
V: TRBV6-5
J: TRBJ2-3
DNA: TGTGCCAGCAGTCCCTCCCTCGGGGGAGATACGCAGTATTTT
CDR3: CASSPSLGGDTQYF

D: TRBD1
size: NA
V: TRBV10-3
J: TRBJ1-5
DNA: TGTGCCATCAGCCCTACAGGGGACAGCAATCAGCCCCAGCATTTT
CDR3: CAISPTGDSNQPQHF

D: NA
size: NA
V: TRBV5-1
J: TRBJ1-1
DNA: TGCGCCAGCAGCCCCTATGCGAGTTCGATGAACACTGAAGCTTTCTTT
CDR3: CASSPYASSMNTEAFF